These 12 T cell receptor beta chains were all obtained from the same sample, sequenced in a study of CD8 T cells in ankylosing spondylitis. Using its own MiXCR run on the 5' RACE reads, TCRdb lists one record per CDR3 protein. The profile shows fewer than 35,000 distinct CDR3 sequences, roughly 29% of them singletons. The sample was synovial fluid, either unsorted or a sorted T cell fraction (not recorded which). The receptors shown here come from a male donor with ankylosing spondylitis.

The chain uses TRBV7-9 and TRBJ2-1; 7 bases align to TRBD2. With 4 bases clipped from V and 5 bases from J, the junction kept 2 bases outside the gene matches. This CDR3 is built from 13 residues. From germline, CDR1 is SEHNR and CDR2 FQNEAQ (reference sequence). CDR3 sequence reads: CASSSGTNNEQFF. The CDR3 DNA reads TGTGCCAGCAGCTCCGGGACTAACAATGAGCAGTTCTTC.

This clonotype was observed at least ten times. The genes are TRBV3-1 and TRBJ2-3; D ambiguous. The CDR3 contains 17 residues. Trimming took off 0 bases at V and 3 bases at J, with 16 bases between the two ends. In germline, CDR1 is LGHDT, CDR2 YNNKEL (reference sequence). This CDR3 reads CASSQDNQLGLTDTQYF. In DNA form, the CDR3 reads TGTGCCAGCAGCCAAGATAATCAGCTAGGATTGACAGATACGCAGTATTTT.

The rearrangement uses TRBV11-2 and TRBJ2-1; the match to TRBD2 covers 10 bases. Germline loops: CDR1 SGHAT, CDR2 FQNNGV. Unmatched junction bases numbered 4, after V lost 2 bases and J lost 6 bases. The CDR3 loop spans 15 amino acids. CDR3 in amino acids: CASSLLAGAGNEQFF. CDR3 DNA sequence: TGTGCCAGCAGCTTACTAGCGGGAGCTGGCAATGAGCAGTTCTTC. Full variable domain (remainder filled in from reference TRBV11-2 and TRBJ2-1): EAGVAQSPRYKIIEKRQSVAFWCNPISGHATLYWYQQILGQGPKLLIQFQNNGVVDDSQLPKDRFSAERLKGVDSTLKIQPAKLEDSAVYLCASSLLAGAGNEQFFGPGTRLTVL.

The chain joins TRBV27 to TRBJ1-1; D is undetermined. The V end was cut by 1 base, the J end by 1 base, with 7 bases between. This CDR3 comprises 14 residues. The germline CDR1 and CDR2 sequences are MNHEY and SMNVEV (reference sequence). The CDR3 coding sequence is TGTGCCAGCAGTTTATTCAGGCAGAACACTGAAGCTTTCTTT. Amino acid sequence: CASSLFRQNTEAFF.

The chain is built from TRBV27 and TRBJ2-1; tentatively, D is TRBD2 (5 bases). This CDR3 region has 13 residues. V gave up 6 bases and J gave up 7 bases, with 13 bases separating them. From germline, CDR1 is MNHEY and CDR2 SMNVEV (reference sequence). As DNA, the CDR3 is TGTGCCAGCAGGACTCTGGAGCGGAATGAGCAGTTCTTC. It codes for CASRTLERNEQFF.

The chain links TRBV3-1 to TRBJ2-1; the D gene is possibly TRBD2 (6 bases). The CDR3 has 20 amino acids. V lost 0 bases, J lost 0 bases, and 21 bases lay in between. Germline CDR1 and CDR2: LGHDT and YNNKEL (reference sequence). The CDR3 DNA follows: TGTGCCAGCAGCCAAGAGAATGGGCTAGCGAGAACGAGCTCCTACAATGAGCAGTTCTTC. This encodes CASSQENGLARTSSYNEQFF.

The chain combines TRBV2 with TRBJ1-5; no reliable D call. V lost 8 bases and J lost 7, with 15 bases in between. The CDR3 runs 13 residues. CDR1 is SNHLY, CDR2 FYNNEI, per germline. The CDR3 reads CASEEAGNQPQHF. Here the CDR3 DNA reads TGTGCCAGCGAGGAGGCGGGGAACCAGCCCCAGCATTTT.

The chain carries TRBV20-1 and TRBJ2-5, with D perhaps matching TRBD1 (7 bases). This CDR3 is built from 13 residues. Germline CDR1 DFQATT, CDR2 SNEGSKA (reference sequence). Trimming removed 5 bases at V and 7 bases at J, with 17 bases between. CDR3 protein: CSAGGTVKMTQYF. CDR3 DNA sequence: TGCAGTGCTGGAGGGACAGTCAAGATGACCCAGTACTTC.

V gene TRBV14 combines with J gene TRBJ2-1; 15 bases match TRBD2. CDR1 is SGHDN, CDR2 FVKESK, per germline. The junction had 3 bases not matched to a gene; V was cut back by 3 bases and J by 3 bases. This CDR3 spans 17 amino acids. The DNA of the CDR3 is TGTGCCAGCAGCCAGGGACTAGCGGGAGGAATCTACAATGAGCAGTTCTTC. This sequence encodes CASSQGLAGGIYNEQFF.

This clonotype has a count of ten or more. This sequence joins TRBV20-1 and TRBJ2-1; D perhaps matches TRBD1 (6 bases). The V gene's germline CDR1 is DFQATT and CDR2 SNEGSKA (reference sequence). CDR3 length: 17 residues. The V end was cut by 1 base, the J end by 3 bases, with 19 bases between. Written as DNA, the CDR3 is TGCAGTGCTAGAGGAACAGATGACAGGATCATCTACAATGAGCAGTTCTTC. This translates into CSARGTDDRIIYNEQFF.

The CDR3 loop is CATSRAAGVPYNEQFF. Written as DNA, the CDR3 is TGTGCCACCAGCAGAGCTGCGGGAGTCCCATACAATGAGCAGTTCTTC. This chain joins TRBV15 and TRBJ2-1, with 7 bases aligning to TRBD2. J gave up 4 bases and V 1 base, and 7 bases lay outside the gene matches. The germline V gene encodes CDR1 LNHNV and CDR2 YYDKDF (reference sequence). This CDR3 region has 16 residues. Full variable domain (missing parts from reference TRBV15 and TRBJ2-1): DAMVIQNPRYQVTQFGKPVTLSCSQTLNHNVMYWYQQKSSQAPKLLFHYYDKDFNNEADTPDNFQSRRPNTSFCFLDIRSPGLGDTAMYLCATSRAAGVPYNEQFFGPGTRLTVL.

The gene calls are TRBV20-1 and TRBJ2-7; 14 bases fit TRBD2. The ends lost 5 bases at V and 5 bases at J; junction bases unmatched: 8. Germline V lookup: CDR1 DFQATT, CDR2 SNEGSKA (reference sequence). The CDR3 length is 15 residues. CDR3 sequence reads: CSAEWGTSGSDEQYF. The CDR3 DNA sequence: TGCAGTGCTGAATGGGGGACTAGCGGGAGTGACGAGCAGTACTTC.